This is a list of T cell receptor beta chains from one sample in a study of beta chain features in type 1 diabetes. TCRdb's copy holds only in-frame clones and misses some; the assay was immunoSEQ multiplex PCR. This repertoire shows approximately 150,000 clones, 10% to 15% found once; its top ten account for approximately 1.3%. Sequenced material: central memory CD4+ T cells from blood. The receptor source for this set is a man younger than 35 with type 1 diabetes. Both conserved end residues are part of each CDR3. Each record gives: V gene, D gene, CDR3 protein. A D gene is named only where the DNA matches it firmly.

V: TRBV28
D: TRBD1
CDR3: CASSSSGQRYQETQYF

V: TRBV6-5
D: -
CDR3: CASSYGGAFNSPLHF

V: TRBV7-9
D: -
CDR3: CASSPSDLVAGEQYF

V: TRBV14
D: -
CDR3: CASSQNSDEQYF

V: TRBV5-1
D: TRBD1
CDR3: CASSIKGQGDTEAFF

V: TRBV7-2
D: TRBD1
CDR3: CASSSKQGTTGELFF

V: TRBV29-1
D: TRBD1
CDR3: CSAEQGAGETQYF

V: TRBV27
D: -
CDR3: CASSLSRGVTEAFF

V: TRBV7-2
D: -
CDR3: CASSLGLNQPQHF

V: TRBV6-5
D: -
CDR3: CASRNKVGVAFF

V: TRBV2
D: -
CDR3: CASREWESPLHF

V: TRBV30
D: TRBD1
CDR3: CAWGRKDGTGKNTQYF

V: TRBV25-1
D: TRBD1
CDR3: CASIGSGTGKAFF

V: TRBV27
D: TRBD1
CDR3: CASSPRTGQNSPLHF

V: TRBV7-9
D: -
CDR3: CASSLQQGATEAFF

V: TRBV28
D: TRBD1
CDR3: CASRPNPGTGLEKLFF

V: TRBV5-1
D: TRBD1
CDR3: CASRTGADTQYF

V: TRBV6-6
D: -
CDR3: CASSSEGDNSPLHF

V: TRBV10-2
D: -
CDR3: CASSGSVNSYEQYF

V: TRBV4-1
D: -
CDR3: CASSQHGTYTYEQFF

V: TRBV30
D: -
CDR3: CAWNAGLDTQYF

V: TRBV10-1
D: -
CDR3: CASSDSGLYTEAFF

V: TRBV7-2
D: -
CDR3: CASSLRGDTGELFF

V: TRBV2
D: -
CDR3: CASSVQGSTEAFF

V: TRBV2
D: -
CDR3: CASSKGNQPQHF

V: TRBV27
D: TRBD1
CDR3: CASTGDRGLHEQYF

V: TRBV6-1
D: TRBD1
CDR3: CASNIQGITDTQYF

V: TRBV7-7
D: TRBD2
CDR3: CASSLATSGGRETQYF

V: TRBV27
D: -
CDR3: CASSLGRESYGYTF

V: TRBV1
D: -
CDR3: CTRPGQRATEAFF

V: TRBV28
D: -
CDR3: CASSLGGKDEQFF

V: TRBV4-1
D: -
CDR3: CASSQDLQGWEKLFF

V: TRBV25-1
D: TRBD1
CDR3: CASSAPPGQGLGYTF

V: TRBV27
D: -
CDR3: CASSSRNNYGYTF

V: TRBV19
D: -
CDR3: CARGRADMNTEAFF

V: TRBV9
D: -
CDR3: CASSVAAVSNTGELFF

V: TRBV18
D: -
CDR3: CASSPSSAETQYF

V: TRBV5-1
D: -
CDR3: CASSTDTTYNEQFF

V: TRBV4-1
D: -
CDR3: CASSQDSGTGWQETQYF

V: TRBV4-1
D: -
CDR3: CASSPQGSGVNQPQHF

V: TRBV5-1
D: -
CDR3: CASSPSHITDTQYF

V: TRBV14
D: -
CDR3: CASSPQGRGYTF

V: TRBV7-8
D: -
CDR3: CASSPPMGGYSNQPQHF

V: TRBV11-2
D: -
CDR3: CASRPWWGGTDTQYF

V: TRBV6-1
D: -
CDR3: CASQDYNEQFF

V: TRBV28
D: -
CDR3: CATLRTVLQPQHF

V: TRBV5-4
D: TRBD1
CDR3: CASKKGQALSYTF

V: TRBV28
D: -
CDR3: CASSGRSGLGTGELFF

V: TRBV30
D: TRBD1
CDR3: CAWSPPGQGTSSYEQYF

V: TRBV4-1
D: -
CDR3: CASSQEGRGIETQYF